Following are 22 T cell receptor beta chains from one sample sequenced in a study of blood T cell repertoires in COVID-19. TCRdb's table, derived via immunoSEQ multiplex PCR, lists solely in-frame clones and lacks some. The sample contains roughly 200,000 clones, roughly 77% of which appear only once. Input material: peripheral blood. Receptors originate from a woman in her forties with COVID-19, enrolled during active disease.

DNA for the CDR3: TGTGCCAGTAGTGGGGGGGCTACCTACAATGAGCAGTTCTTC. Its translation: CASSGGATYNEQFF. The rearrangement joins TRBV19 to TRBJ2-1; a possible D gene is TRBD2 (7 bases). V gave up 5 bases and J gave up 2 bases, with 10 bases separating them. Looked up from germline, CDR1 is LNHDA and CDR2 is SQIVND (reference sequence). The CDR3 is made up of 14 amino acids. Full variable domain (rest looked up from reference TRBV19 and TRBJ2-1): DGGITQSPKYLFRKEGQNVTLSCEQNLNHDAMYWYRQDPGQGLRLIYYSQIVNDFQKGDIAEGYSVSREKKESFPLTVTSAQKNPTAFYLCASSGGATYNEQFFGPGTRLTVL.

The V call is TRBV12-3 or TRBV12-4, the J call TRBJ1-3, with 8 positions matching TRBD1. The CDR3 is 12 residues long. V was clipped by 6 bases and J by 6 bases; unmatched bases: 1. This chain's CDR3 is CASRTGANTIYF. Here the CDR3 DNA reads TGTGCCAGCAGGACAGGGGCAAACACCATATATTTT.

This clone was seen more than once but under ten times. The chain links TRBV7-2 to TRBJ2-7; 11 bases map to TRBD2. Per the germline V gene, CDR1 is SGHTA and CDR2 is FQGNSA. With V trimmed by 1 base and J by 4 bases, 12 bases remained unmatched. The length of the CDR3 is 18 residues. DNA for the CDR3: TGTGCCAGCAGCTTAGTGCAGGCTAGCGGGGGGATGGGTTACGAGCAGTACTTC. Amino acid sequence: CASSLVQASGGMGYEQYF.

The chain combines TRBV6-5 with TRBJ2-7; 7 positions match TRBD1. CDR3 length: 14 amino acids. Germline V gene sequence: CDR1 MNHEY, CDR2 SVGAGI. The V and J ends lost 5 bases and 5 bases, in that order; junction bases with no gene match: 9. The CDR3 DNA is TGTGCCAGCAGTCCGCAGAGACAGGGTGACGAGCAGTACTTC. It specifies CASSPQRQGDEQYF.

The CDR3 bases are TGTGCCAGCAGTGAATCGGTAGCGGGGGCCAGGGGAGAGACCCAGTACTTC. Its translation: CASSESVAGARGETQYF. The V gene is TRBV2, the J gene TRBJ2-5; 9 positions match TRBD2. Germline V gene data show CDR1 as SNHLY and CDR2 as FYNNEI. The V and J ends lost 2 bases and 4 bases, in that order; junction bases with no gene match: 11. The CDR3 loop spans 17 amino acids.

The V and J genes are TRBV6-1 and TRBJ1-2; 11 bases are shared with TRBD1. V lost 2 bases and J lost 5; bases outside the gene matches: 10. This CDR3 spans 17 amino acids. Germline V gives CDR1 MNHNS, CDR2 SASEGT. CDR3 sequence (DNA): TGTGCCAGCAGTGAACTTTTAGGACAGGGGGCCCTATATGGCTACACCTTC. Its protein product is CASSELLGQGALYGYTF.

This clone was counted once. The chain has TRBV5-1 and TRBJ2-4; TRBD2 matches 14 bases. Germline V gene data show CDR1 as SGHRS and CDR2 as YFSETQ. V dropped 3 bases and J dropped 7; count of bases not matched to a gene: 9. The CDR3 runs to 17 residues. CDR3 in amino acids: CASSSSLTSGGANIQYF. The CDR3 region has the DNA TGCGCCAGCAGCTCGTCCCTGACTAGCGGGGGGGCGAACATTCAGTACTTC.

The chain combines TRBV7-9 with TRBJ1-1; tentative D call: TRBD1 (6 bases). The CDR3 has 16 amino acids. Trimming stripped 7 bases from V and 4 bases from J, with 22 bases between. Germline V gene sequence: CDR1 SEHNR, CDR2 FQNEAQ (reference sequence). The DNA of the CDR3 is TGTGCCAGCACTCCCTCCGGGTCGGGAGGGGGCACTGAAGCTTTCTTT. Residues: CASTPSGSGGGTEAFF.

For the CDR3, the DNA is TGTGCCAGCAGCCAACAGTTAATGGGTGGCTACACCTTC. Its translation is CASSQQLMGGYTF. V gene TRBV5-4 combines with J gene TRBJ1-2; D remains unclear. Germline V lookup: CDR1 SGHNT, CDR2 YYREEE (reference sequence). This CDR3 has 13 residues. V was clipped by 4 bases and J by 7 bases, with 14 bases between them.

This chain connects TRBV10-2 to TRBJ2-7, with 11 bases lining up with TRBD1. Germline-derived CDR1 and CDR2 are WSHSY and SAAADI. Trimming cost V 3 bases and J 3 bases; bases outside gene matches: 4. This CDR3 spans 15 amino acids. Here the CDR3 DNA reads TGCGCCAGCAGTGACCGGACAGGGGGCTTCTACGAGCAGTACTTC. Amino acid sequence: CASSDRTGGFYEQYF.

This chain connects TRBV5-4 to TRBJ2-7; 7 bases align to TRBD1. Losses at the gene ends were 0 bases for V and 0 bases for J; bases not matched to a gene: 3. The CDR3 contains 15 residues. Germline CDR1 SGHNT, CDR2 YYREEE (reference sequence). CDR3 loop: CASSLAGQYSYEQYF. The CDR3 bases are TGTGCCAGCAGCTTGGCGGGACAGTACTCCTACGAGCAGTACTTC.

V and J are TRBV27 and TRBJ2-1; 9 bases align to TRBD1. CDR3 size: 19 residues. V shed 6 bases, J shed 3 bases, and the junction held 18 bases outside the gene matches. From germline, CDR1 is MNHEY and CDR2 SMNVEV (reference sequence). CDR3: CASSHDGGTGTPYYNEQFF. CDR3 nucleotides: TGTGCCAGCAGCCATGATGGGGGGACAGGGACCCCTTACTACAATGAGCAGTTCTTC.

The V call is TRBV5-6, the J call TRBJ2-1; possibly TRBD2 for D (7 bases). Looked up from germline, CDR1 is SGHDT and CDR2 is YYEEEE. CDR3 length equals 16 residues. V lost 2 bases and J 0 bases, leaving 12 bases between the germline ends. The CDR3 coding sequence is TGTGCCAGCAGCTTCGGCGGGGGCAACTCCTACAATGAGCAGTTCTTC. Translated: CASSFGGGNSYNEQFF.

This clone was counted only a few times. The J gene is TRBJ1-3, the V gene TRBV7-8; unclear D gene. Trimming pared 1 base from V and 1 base from J, leaving 11 bases between. Per germline, CDR1 SGHVS and CDR2 FQNEAQ. The CDR3 runs 16 residues. The CDR3 loop reads CASSLVRVSSGNTIYF. As DNA, the CDR3 is TGTGCCAGCAGCTTAGTGAGGGTTTCGTCTGGAAACACCATATATTTT.

The rearrangement links TRBV7-8 to TRBJ2-7, with 11 bases matching TRBD1. CDR1 is SGHVS, CDR2 FQNEAQ, per germline. V trimming: 6 bases; J trimming: 2 bases; junction bases outside the gene matches: 6. The CDR3 extends over 15 amino acids. CDR3 DNA sequence: TGTGCCAGCAGTACCGGGACAGGGGGTCCCTACGAGCAGTACTTC. Residues: CASSTGTGGPYEQYF.

The chain couples TRBV7-2 to TRBJ1-2; 9 nucleotides align to TRBD1. Per the germline V gene, CDR1 is SGHTA and CDR2 is FQGNSA. Trimming cost V 0 bases and J 8 bases; bases outside gene matches: 10. The CDR3 consists of 16 residues. The CDR3 nucleotides read TGTGCCAGCAGCTTAGCGGGACAGGGAAGGGCGGGCGGCTACACCTTC. Translation gives CASSLAGQGRAGGYTF.

J is TRBJ1-5 and V is TRBV6-5; weak D call: TRBD1 (5 bases). From germline, CDR1 is MNHEY and CDR2 SVGAGI. The V end lost 6 bases, the J end lost 4 bases, and 16 bases lay between the germline ends. The CDR3 covers 15 residues. This CDR3 reads CASSLGWGENQPQHF. The CDR3 DNA follows: TGTGCCAGCAGCCTAGGGTGGGGGGAAAATCAGCCCCAGCATTTT.

This clone was counted once. The V and J genes are TRBV7-2 and TRBJ2-1; D might be TRBD2 (7 bases). CDR1 SGHTA and CDR2 FQGNSA come from the germline V gene. CDR3 length: 15 residues. Trimming took 4 bases from V and 7 from J, leaving 17 bases between them. The CDR3 reads CASSSGGGGWNEQFF. In nucleotides, the CDR3 is TGTGCCAGCAGCTCGGGGGGCGGGGGATGGAATGAGCAGTTCTTC. Complete variable domain (other parts from reference TRBV7-2 and TRBJ2-1): GAGVSQSPSNKVTEKGKDVELRCDPISGHTALYWYRQSLGQGLEFLIYFQGNSAPDKSGLPSDRFSAERTGGSVSTLTIQRTQQEDSAVYLCASSSGGGGWNEQFFGPGTRLTVL.

The chain has TRBV19 and TRBJ1-4; D is uncertain. Germline values: CDR1 LNHDA, CDR2 SQIVND (reference sequence). Between the trimmed V and J ends, which lost 2 bases and 0 bases, there was a span of 4 bases. The length of the CDR3 is 14 residues. The CDR3 DNA reads TGTGCCAGTAGTATACGAGCAACTAATGAAAAACTGTTTTTT. It translates to CASSIRATNEKLFF. Based on the CDR3 plus reference TRBV19 and TRBJ1-4, the full variable domain is DGGITQSPKYLFRKEGQNVTLSCEQNLNHDAMYWYRQDPGQGLRLIYYSQIVNDFQKGDIAEGYSVSREKKESFPLTVTSAQKNPTAFYLCASSIRATNEKLFFGSGTQLSVL.

The chain combines TRBV5-4 with TRBJ1-1; tentatively, D is TRBD1 (6 bases). V was clipped by 3 bases and J by 8 bases, with 17 bases between them. Germline V lookup: CDR1 SGHNT, CDR2 YYREEE (reference sequence). This CDR3 is 14 amino acids long. In DNA form, the CDR3 reads TGTGCCAGCAGCTGGGGGGGCGGGGCGGCCGAAGCTTTCTTT. Translation gives CASSWGGGAAEAFF.

The table lists this clone with a count of one. For the CDR3, the DNA is TGTGCCAGCAGCTTGGAGGGAGGGGCTAGCACAGATACGCAGTATTTT. Its translation: CASSLEGGASTDTQYF. The chain recombines TRBV5-4 with TRBJ2-3, with 7 positions matching TRBD2. V was pared by 0 bases and J by 0 bases, with 4 bases of the junction left unmatched. Germline CDR1 is SGHNT and CDR2 is YYREEE (reference sequence). CDR3 length: 16 amino acids.

This clone was counted between two and nine times. Other DNA sequences within the sample encode an identical CDR3. This sequence joins TRBV30 and TRBJ1-5; TRBD1 aligns across 7 bases. The J segment lost 7 bases and the V segment lost 2 bases, leaving 5 bases of the junction unmatched. This CDR3 is built from 13 residues. Germline V gene data show CDR1 as GTSNPN and CDR2 as SVGIG (reference sequence). CDR3 residues: CAWSRQGPQPQHF. CDR3 in DNA: TGTGCCTGGAGTAGACAGGGCCCCCAGCCCCAGCATTTT.